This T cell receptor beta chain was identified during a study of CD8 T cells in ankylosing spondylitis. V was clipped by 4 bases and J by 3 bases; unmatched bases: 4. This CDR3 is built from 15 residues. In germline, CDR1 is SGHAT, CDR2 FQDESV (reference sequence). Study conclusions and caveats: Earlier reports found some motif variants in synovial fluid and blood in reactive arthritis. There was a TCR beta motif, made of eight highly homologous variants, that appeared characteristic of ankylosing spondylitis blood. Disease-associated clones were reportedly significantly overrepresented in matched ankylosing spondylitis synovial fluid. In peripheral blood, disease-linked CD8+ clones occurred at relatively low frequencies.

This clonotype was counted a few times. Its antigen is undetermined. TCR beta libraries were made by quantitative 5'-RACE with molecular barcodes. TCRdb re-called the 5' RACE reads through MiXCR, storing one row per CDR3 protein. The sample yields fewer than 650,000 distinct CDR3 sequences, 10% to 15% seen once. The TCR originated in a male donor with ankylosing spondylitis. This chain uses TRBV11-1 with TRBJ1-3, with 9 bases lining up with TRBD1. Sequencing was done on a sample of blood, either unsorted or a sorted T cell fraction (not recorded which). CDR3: CASSWTGEDGNTIYF. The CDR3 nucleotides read TGTGCCAGCAGCTGGACAGGGGAGGATGGAAACACCATATATTTT.